These T cell receptor beta chains were read from a single sample in a study of cytomegalovirus exposure and HLA in healthy donors. The assay was immunoSEQ multiplex PCR, and TCRdb's table has in-frame clones only and misses some. Found here are roughly 180,000 clones, approximately 83% of them singletons; the top ten hold 1.2%. Material for sequencing was PBMCs. The receptors stem from a boy between 2 and 10 years old in good health and CMV-seronegative. Each CDR3 is given with its conserved first and last residue. The order of the fields is J gene, V gene, clone size, D gene, CDR3 DNA, CDR3 protein. A D gene is named only where the DNA matches it firmly. The size field is filled for only some rows; it gives once, few, many or a size class.

TRBJ2-7	TRBV6-5	-	TRBD2	TGTGCCAGCAGTCCCGGGATAGCGGGGGGTTACGAGCAGTACTTC	CASSPGIAGGYEQYF
TRBJ1-3	TRBV27	-	TRBD1	TGTGCCAGCAGTCCCCTGGACAGGGCGGACACCATATATTTT	CASSPLDRADTIYF
TRBJ2-1	TRBV7-2	few	TRBD2	TGTGCCAGCAGCTCCGGGACTAGTGTGTACAATGAGCAGTTCTTC	CASSSGTSVYNEQFF
TRBJ2-3	TRBV14	-	-	TGTGCCAGCAGCGGTCCGGGGATCGGTGCCGGCACAGATACGCAGTATTTT	CASSGPGIGAGTDTQYF
TRBJ2-7	TRBV5-6	-	TRBD2	TGTGCCAGCAGCCCGACTAGCGGGAGATCCCACGAGCAGTACTTC	CASSPTSGRSHEQYF
TRBJ2-5	TRBV10-2	-	TRBD2	TGCGCCACCGCCCGGACTAGCGGGGGTGAGACCCAGTACTTC	CATARTSGGETQYF
TRBJ2-1	TRBV10-1	-	-	TGCGCCAGCAGTGATACGGGGGGCGCGGACAATGAGCAGTTCTTC	CASSDTGGADNEQFF
TRBJ1-1	TRBV30	-	-	TGTGCCTGGAGGCGACAGGAGAACACTGAAGCTTTCTTT	CAWRRQENTEAFF
TRBJ2-2	TRBV9	-	TRBD2	TGTGCCAGCAGGGGGCTAGCGGGAACCGGGGAGCTGTTTTTT	CASRGLAGTGELFF
TRBJ1-4	TRBV30	-	TRBD1	TGTGCCTGGAGCCATTTGGACAGGAACGAGGAAAAACTGTTTTTT	CAWSHLDRNEEKLFF
TRBJ2-1	TRBV5-6	-	-	TGTGCCAGCAGCGACCCTCCGGTAGGGGGTAAAGATGAGCAGTTCTTC	CASSDPPVGGKDEQFF
TRBJ2-5	TRBV5-4	-	TRBD2	TGTGCCAGCAGCTTGCGGGGGGGGCCCTCTCAAGAGACCCAGTACTTC	CASSLRGGPSQETQYF
TRBJ2-2	TRBV4-2	-	-	TGTGCCAGCAGCCACCTAGCTCCCGGGGAGCTGTTTTTT	CASSHLAPGELFF
TRBJ1-2	TRBV7-8	once	-	TGTGCCAGCAGCTTAGCGGGCAGCTTCTATGGCTACACCTTC	CASSLAGSFYGYTF